A single sample gave rise to the 10 T cell receptor beta chains below, sequenced in a study of blood T cell repertoires in COVID-19. The method was immunoSEQ multiplex PCR; TCRdb's version includes in-frame clones alone and lacks a portion of them. The sample contains some 360,000 clones, roughly 89% of which appear only once. Sequencing was done on a sample of peripheral blood. The receptors shown here come from a woman between 55 and 75 years old with COVID-19, enrolled during active disease.

V and J are TRBV12-5 and TRBJ1-2; D is uncertain. The CDR3 spans 13 residues. The germline gives CDR1 LGHNT, CDR2 FRNRAP. Trimming took 4 bases from V and 7 from J, leaving 13 bases between them. The CDR3 nucleotides are TGTGCTAGTGGTTCCTCCGACATACTTGGCTACACCTTC. Translation gives CASGSSDILGYTF.

The V call is TRBV2, the J call TRBJ2-7; 8 bases line up with TRBD1. The CDR3 has 16 amino acids. The trim removed 5 bases at V and 6 bases at J, leaving 15 bases unmatched. Germline V gene sequence: CDR1 SNHLY, CDR2 FYNNEI. DNA of the CDR3: TGTGCCAGCAGTTCGAGGGGGACAGGCCTCCCTCGCGAGCAGTACTTC. Protein sequence: CASSSRGTGLPREQYF.

The chain links TRBV18 to TRBJ1-1; weak D call: TRBD1 (6 bases). The germline V gene encodes CDR1 KGHSH and CDR2 LQKENI. Trimming took 6 bases from V and 8 from J, leaving 16 bases between them. The CDR3 is 13 residues long. In DNA, the CDR3 is TGTGCCAGCTCTCGTGGACAGTCGAACGAAGCTTTCTTT. It translates to CASSRGQSNEAFF.

This clone was seen once. V and J are TRBV5-1 and TRBJ1-2; 9 bases are shared with TRBD1. Trimming took 2 bases from V and 8 from J; bases not matched to a gene: 13. In germline, CDR1 is SGHRS, CDR2 YFSETQ. The length of the CDR3 is 16 residues. The CDR3 is CASSFNTGTGLGGYTF. For the CDR3, the DNA is TGCGCCAGCAGCTTCAATACCGGGACAGGGTTGGGAGGCTACACCTTC.

The rearrangement uses TRBV28 and TRBJ1-2; D call uncertain. The CDR3 loop spans 13 amino acids. CDR1 is MDHEN and CDR2 is SYDVKM in the germline V gene. V lost 3 bases to trimming and J lost 5 bases, with 10 bases between them. DNA of the CDR3: TGTGCCAGCAGTTTCGAGAGGTATTATGGCTACACCTTC. This gives the protein CASSFERYYGYTF.

The rearrangement links TRBV29-1 to TRBJ1-2, with D possibly matching TRBD1 (5 bases). This CDR3 comprises 13 residues. Germline V gives CDR1 SQVTM, CDR2 ANQGSEA. The germline V and J ends were trimmed by 5 bases and 7 bases, with 17 bases remaining between them. This CDR3 reads CSVRPAGVSGYTF. The DNA for the CDR3 is TGCAGCGTTAGGCCTGCGGGGGTAAGTGGCTACACCTTC.

Notes on this clone: This sample includes further DNA sequences coding for the same CDR3. This chain links TRBV5-1 with TRBJ2-1, with D perhaps matching TRBD1 (5 bases). In germline, CDR1 is SGHRS, CDR2 YFSETQ. The CDR3 is made up of 14 amino acids. V was trimmed by 0 bases and J by 4 bases, leaving 8 bases between them. CDR3 sequence: CASSLGGAYNEQFF. The CDR3 DNA reads as TGCGCCAGCAGCTTGGGTGGGGCATACAATGAGCAGTTCTTC. Full variable domain (remainder filled in from reference TRBV5-1 and TRBJ2-1): KAGVTQTPRYLIKTRGQQVTLSCSPISGHRSVSWYQQTPGQGLQFLFEYFSETQRNKGNFPGRFSGRQFSNSRSEMNVSTLELGDSALYLCASSLGGAYNEQFFGPGTRLTVL.

This clone is a singleton in its sample. CDR3 sequence reads: CASSLTGPHTGELFF. In DNA, the CDR3 is TGCGCCAGCAGCTTGACAGGGCCACACACCGGGGAGCTGTTTTTT. The chain is built from TRBV5-1 and TRBJ2-2, with D perhaps matching TRBD1 (6 bases). This CDR3 comprises 15 residues. Trimming left V 1 base short and J 3 bases short, with 10 bases between. The germline V gene has CDR1 SGHRS and CDR2 YFSETQ.

This clone was seen just once. The chain has TRBV23-1 and TRBJ1-2; possible D gene TRBD1, 6 bases. TRBV23-1 is known as an ORF, though its function is uncertain. V lost 8 bases and J 1 base, leaving 23 bases between the germline ends. The CDR3 spans 17 residues. This CDR3 is CASDQAGDPINNYGYTF. CDR3 nucleotides: TGCGCCAGCGACCAGGCAGGGGACCCCATAAATAACTATGGCTACACCTTC.

The J gene is TRBJ1-4, the V gene TRBV7-9; perhaps TRBD1 as D (6 bases). Germline CDR1 reads SEHNR; CDR2 reads FQNEAQ (reference sequence). The CDR3 consists of 15 residues. V lost 1 base to trimming and J lost 8 bases, with 14 bases between them. CDR3 protein: CASSLGSQGKEKLFF. CDR3 nucleotides: TGTGCCAGCAGCTTAGGCAGCCAGGGGAAGGAAAAACTGTTTTTT.